This TCR beta chain was obtained from a study of CD8+CD57+ T cells in acquired aplastic anemia. Study summary: Sorted CD4+ and CD8+ cells gave an average of roughly 3 ug of DNA. Study findings and constraints: Patients had about 31 CD8+ CDR3 sequences in common with controls (the shared set).

It was patients with CD8+CD57+ cell expansion by flow cytometry who were chosen for sequencing. There was no therapy given to any patient before the blood sampling took place. CDR3 and TCR beta VDJ profiling relied on genomic DNA as the template. One entry per CDR3 protein results from TCRdb running MiXCR on the reads. The sample yields about 200,000 distinct CDR3 sequences, roughly 53% seen once. Trimming left V 1 base short and J 0 bases short, with 7 bases between. The CDR3 covers 15 residues. Per germline, CDR1 SGHVS and CDR2 FQNEAQ. About this clonotype: Its antigen remains unidentified.

The chain is built from TRBV7-8 and TRBJ1-5; no firm D call. The TCR sequence derives from a human donor with aplastic anemia. Sequenced sample: sorted CD4+, CD8+, or CD8+CD57+ T cells (not recorded which) from PBMCs. CDR3 region: CASSLGAVSNQPQHF. The CDR3, as DNA: TGTGCCAGCAGCTTAGGTGCAGTTAGCAATCAGCCCCAGCATTTT.